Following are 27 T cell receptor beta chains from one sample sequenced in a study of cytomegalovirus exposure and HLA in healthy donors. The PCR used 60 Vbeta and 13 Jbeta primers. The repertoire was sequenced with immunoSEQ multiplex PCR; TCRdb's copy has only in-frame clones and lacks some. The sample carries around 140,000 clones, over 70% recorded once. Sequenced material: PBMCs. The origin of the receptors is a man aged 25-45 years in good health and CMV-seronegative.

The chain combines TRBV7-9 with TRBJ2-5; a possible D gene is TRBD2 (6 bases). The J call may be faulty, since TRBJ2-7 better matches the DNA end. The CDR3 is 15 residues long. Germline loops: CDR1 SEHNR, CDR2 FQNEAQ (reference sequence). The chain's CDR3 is CASSPPRDLTYEQYF. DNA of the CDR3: TGTGCCAGCAGCCCCCCAAGGGACTTAACCTACGAGCAGTACTTC.

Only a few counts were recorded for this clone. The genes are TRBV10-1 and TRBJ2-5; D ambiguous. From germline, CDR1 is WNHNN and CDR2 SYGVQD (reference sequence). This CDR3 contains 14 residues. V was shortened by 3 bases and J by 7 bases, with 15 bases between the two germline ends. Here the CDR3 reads CASSESSPGGTQYF. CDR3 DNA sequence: TGCGCCAGCAGTGAATCCTCCCCGGGTGGGACCCAGTACTTC.

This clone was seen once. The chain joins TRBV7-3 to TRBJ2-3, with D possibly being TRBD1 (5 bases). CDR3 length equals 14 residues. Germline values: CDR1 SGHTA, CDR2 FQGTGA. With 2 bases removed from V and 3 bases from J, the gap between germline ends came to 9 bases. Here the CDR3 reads CASSLSPGTDTQYF. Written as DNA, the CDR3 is TGTGCCAGCAGCTTATCTCCAGGGACAGATACGCAGTATTTT.

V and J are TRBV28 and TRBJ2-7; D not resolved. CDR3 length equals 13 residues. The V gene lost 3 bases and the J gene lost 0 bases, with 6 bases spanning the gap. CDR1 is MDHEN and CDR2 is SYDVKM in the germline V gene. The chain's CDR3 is CASSLGYSYEQYF. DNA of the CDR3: TGTGCCAGCAGTTTGGGCTACTCCTACGAGCAGTACTTC.

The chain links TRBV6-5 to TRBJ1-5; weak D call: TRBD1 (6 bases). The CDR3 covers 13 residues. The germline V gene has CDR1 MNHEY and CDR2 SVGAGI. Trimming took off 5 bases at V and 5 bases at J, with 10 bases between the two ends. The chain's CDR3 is CASSQGYDQPQHF. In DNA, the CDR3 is TGTGCCAGCAGTCAGGGGTACGATCAGCCCCAGCATTTT.

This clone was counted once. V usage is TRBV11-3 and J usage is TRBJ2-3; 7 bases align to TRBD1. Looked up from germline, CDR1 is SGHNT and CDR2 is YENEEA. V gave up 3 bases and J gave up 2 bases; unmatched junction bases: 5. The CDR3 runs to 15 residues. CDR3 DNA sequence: TGTGCCAGCAGCTTTGGGACAGCTCTCACAGATACGCAGTATTTT. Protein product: CASSFGTALTDTQYF.

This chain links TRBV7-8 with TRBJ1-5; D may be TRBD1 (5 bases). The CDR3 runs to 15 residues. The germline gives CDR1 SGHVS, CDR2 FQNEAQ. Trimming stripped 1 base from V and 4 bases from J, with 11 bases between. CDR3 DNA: TGTGCCAGCAGCTTAGGACAGACTTTAAATCAGCCCCAGCATTTT. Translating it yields CASSLGQTLNQPQHF.

The chain's CDR3 is CASSYGGGLEAFF. In nucleotides, the CDR3 is TGTGCCAGCAGTTACGGGGGGGGTTTGGAAGCTTTCTTT. The genes are TRBV6-6 and TRBJ1-1; tentatively, D is TRBD1 (5 bases). CDR3 length: 13 amino acids. Per germline, CDR1 MNHNY and CDR2 SVGAGI (reference sequence). With 2 bases removed from V and 8 bases from J, the gap between germline ends came to 12 bases.

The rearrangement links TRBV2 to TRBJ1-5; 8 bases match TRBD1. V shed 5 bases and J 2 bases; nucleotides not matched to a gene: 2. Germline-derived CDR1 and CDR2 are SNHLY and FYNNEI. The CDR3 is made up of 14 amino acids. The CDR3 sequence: CASSTDRGNQPQHF. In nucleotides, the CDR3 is TGTGCCAGCAGTACGGACAGGGGCAATCAGCCCCAGCATTTT.

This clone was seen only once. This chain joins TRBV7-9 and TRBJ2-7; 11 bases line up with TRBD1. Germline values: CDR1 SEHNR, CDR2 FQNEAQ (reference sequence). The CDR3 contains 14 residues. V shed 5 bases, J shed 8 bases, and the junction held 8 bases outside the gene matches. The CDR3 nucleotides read TGTGCCAGCAGCACTTCAGGACAGGGGGCTAAGCAGTACTTC. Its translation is CASSTSGQGAKQYF.

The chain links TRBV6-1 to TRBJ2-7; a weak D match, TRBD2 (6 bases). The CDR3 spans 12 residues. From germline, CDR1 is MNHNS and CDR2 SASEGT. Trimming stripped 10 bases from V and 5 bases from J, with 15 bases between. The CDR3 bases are TGTGCCATCCTACTGACTAGTCACGAGCAGTACTTC. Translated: CAILLTSHEQYF.

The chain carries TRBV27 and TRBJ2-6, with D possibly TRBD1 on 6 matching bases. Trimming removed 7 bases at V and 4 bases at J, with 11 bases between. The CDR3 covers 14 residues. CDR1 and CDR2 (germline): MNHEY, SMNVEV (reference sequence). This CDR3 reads CASMGTYGANVLTF. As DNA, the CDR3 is TGTGCCAGCATGGGGACATACGGGGCCAACGTCCTGACTTTC. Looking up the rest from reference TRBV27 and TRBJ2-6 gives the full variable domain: EAQVTQNPRYLITVTGKKLTVTCSQNMNHEYMSWYRQDPGLGLRQIYYSMNVEVTDKGDVPEGYKVSRKEKRNFPLILESPSPNQTSLYFCASMGTYGANVLTFGAGSRLTVL.

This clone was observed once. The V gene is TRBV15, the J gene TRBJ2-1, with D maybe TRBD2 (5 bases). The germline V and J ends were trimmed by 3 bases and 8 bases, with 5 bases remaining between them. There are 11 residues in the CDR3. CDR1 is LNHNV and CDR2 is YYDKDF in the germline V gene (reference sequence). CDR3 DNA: TGTGCCACCAGCAGCGGGGATGAGCAGTTCTTC. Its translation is CATSSGDEQFF.

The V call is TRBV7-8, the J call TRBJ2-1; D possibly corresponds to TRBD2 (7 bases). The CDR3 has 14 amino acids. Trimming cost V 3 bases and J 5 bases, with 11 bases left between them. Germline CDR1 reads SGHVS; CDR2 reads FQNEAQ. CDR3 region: CASSLGGADNEQFF. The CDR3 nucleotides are TGTGCCAGCAGCTTGGGGGGGGCGGACAATGAGCAGTTCTTC.

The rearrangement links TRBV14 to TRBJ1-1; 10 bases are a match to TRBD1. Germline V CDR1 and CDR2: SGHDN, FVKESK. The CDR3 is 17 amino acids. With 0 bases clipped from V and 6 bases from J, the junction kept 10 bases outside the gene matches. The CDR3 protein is CASSQDGDRGRTSEAFF. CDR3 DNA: TGTGCCAGCAGCCAAGATGGGGACAGGGGTAGAACATCTGAAGCTTTCTTT.

DNA of the CDR3: TGTGCCAGCAGCTTAGGGGGGAGGGAGACCCAGTACTTC. Amino acids: CASSLGGRETQYF. V usage is TRBV7-6 and J usage is TRBJ2-5; a weak D match, TRBD2 (6 bases). The CDR3 contains 13 residues. Trimming took off 1 base at V and 5 bases at J, with 8 bases between the two ends. Germline loops: CDR1 SGHVS, CDR2 FNYEAQ.

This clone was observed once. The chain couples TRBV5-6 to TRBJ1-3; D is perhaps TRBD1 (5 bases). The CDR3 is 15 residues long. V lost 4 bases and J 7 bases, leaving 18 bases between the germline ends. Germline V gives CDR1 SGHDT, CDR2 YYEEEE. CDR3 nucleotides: TGTGCCAGCAGCCCCCTGGGACTTAGAGGGAACACCATATATTTT. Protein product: CASSPLGLRGNTIYF.

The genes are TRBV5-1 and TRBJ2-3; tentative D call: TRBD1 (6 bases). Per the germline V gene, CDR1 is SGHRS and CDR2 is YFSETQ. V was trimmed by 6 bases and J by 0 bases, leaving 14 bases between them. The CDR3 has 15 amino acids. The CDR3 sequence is CASTPPGHSTDTQYF. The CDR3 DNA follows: TGCGCCAGCACACCCCCGGGACATAGCACAGATACGCAGTATTTT.

The chain's CDR3 is CASSPKVPVGTSASYEQYF. CDR3 in DNA: TGCGCCAGCAGCCCGAAGGTCCCCGTCGGGACTAGCGCTTCCTACGAGCAGTACTTC. This chain uses TRBV4-1 with TRBJ2-7; TRBD2 matches at 10 bases. The CDR3 spans 19 residues. The V and J ends lost 4 bases and 1 base, in that order; junction bases with no gene match: 16. Germline lookup yields CDR1 MGHRA and CDR2 YSYEKL.

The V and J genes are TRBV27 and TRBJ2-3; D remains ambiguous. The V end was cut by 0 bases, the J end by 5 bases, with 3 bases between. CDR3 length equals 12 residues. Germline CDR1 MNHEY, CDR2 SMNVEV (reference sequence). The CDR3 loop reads CASSLSGDTQYF. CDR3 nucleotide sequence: TGTGCCAGCAGTTTATCCGGAGATACGCAGTATTTT.

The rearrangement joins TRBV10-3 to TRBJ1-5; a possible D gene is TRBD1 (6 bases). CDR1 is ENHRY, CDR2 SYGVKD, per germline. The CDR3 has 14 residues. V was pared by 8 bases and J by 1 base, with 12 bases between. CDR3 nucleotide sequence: TGTGCCATCGGAACAGGGCAAAGCAATCAGCCCCAGCATTTT. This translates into CAIGTGQSNQPQHF.

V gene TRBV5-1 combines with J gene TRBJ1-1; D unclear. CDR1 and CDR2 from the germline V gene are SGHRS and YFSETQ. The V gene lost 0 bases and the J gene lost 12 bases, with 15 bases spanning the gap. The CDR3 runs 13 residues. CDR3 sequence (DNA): TGCGCCAGCAGCTTGGGAGTCTCTGAGGGAACTTTCTTT. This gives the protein CASSLGVSEGTFF.

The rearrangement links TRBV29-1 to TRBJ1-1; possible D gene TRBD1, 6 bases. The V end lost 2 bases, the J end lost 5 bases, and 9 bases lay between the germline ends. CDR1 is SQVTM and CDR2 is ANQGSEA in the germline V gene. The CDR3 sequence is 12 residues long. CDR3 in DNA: TGCAGCGTTGAATTCCAGGGGACTGAAGCTTTCTTT. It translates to CSVEFQGTEAFF.

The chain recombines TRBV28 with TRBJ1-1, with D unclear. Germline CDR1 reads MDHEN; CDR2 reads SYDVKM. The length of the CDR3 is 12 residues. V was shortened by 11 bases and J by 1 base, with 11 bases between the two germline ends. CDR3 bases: TGTGCCGGAGGGCCGAAGAACACTGAAGCTTTCTTT. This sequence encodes CAGGPKNTEAFF.

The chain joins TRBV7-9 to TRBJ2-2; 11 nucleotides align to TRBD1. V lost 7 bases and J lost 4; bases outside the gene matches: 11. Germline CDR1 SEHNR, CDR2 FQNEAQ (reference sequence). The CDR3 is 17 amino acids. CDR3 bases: TGTGCCAGCACCTCACGGGACAGGGGGTCCCGCACCGGGGAGCTGTTTTTT. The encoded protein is CASTSRDRGSRTGELFF. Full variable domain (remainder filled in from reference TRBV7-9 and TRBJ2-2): DTGVSQNPRHKITKRGQNVTFRCDPISEHNRLYWYRQTLGQGPEFLTYFQNEAQLEKSRLLSDRFSAERPKGSFSTLEIQRTEQGDSAMYLCASTSRDRGSRTGELFFGEGSRLTVL.

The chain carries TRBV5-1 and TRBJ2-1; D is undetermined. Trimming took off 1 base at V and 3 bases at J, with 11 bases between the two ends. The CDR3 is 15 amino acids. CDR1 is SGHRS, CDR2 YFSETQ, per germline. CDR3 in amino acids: CASSLRPEFYNEQFF. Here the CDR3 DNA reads TGCGCCAGCAGCTTGAGGCCGGAGTTCTACAATGAGCAGTTCTTC.

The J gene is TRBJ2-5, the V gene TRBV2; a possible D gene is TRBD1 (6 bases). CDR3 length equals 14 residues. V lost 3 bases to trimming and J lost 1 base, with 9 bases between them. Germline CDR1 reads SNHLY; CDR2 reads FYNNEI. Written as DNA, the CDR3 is TGTGCCAGCAGTGAGAGGGGGATCCAAGAGACCCAGTACTTC. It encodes CASSERGIQETQYF.